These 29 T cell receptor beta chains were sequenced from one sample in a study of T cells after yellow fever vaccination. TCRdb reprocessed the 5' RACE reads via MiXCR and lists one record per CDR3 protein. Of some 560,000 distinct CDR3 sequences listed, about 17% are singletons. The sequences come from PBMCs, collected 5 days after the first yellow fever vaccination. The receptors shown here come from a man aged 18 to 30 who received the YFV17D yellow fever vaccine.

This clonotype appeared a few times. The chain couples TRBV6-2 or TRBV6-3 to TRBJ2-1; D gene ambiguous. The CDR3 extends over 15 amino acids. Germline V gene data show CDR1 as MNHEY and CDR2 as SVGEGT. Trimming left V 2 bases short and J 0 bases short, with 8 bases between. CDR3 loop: CASSYRSSSYNEQFF. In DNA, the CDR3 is TGTGCCAGCAGTTACCGCAGCAGCTCCTACAATGAGCAGTTCTTC.

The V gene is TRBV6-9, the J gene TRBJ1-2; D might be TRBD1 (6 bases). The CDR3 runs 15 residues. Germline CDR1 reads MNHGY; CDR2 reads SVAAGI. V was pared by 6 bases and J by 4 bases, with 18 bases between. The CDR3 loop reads CASSTHGGQSYGYTF. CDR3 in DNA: TGTGCCAGCAGCACTCACGGGGGCCAAAGCTATGGCTACACCTTC.

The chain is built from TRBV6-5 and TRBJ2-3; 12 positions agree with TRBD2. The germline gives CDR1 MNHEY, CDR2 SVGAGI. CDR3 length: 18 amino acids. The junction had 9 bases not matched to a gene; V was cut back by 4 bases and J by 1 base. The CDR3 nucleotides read TGTGCCAGCAGTTGGCTAGCGGGGGGGGGTACTGGCACAGATACGCAGTATTTT. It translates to CASSWLAGGGTGTDTQYF.

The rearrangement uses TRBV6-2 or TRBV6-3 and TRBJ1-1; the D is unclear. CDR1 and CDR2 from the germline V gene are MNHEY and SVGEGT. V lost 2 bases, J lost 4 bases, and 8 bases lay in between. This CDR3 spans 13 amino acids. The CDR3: CASSYRAGTEAFF. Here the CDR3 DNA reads TGTGCCAGCAGTTACAGGGCCGGCACTGAAGCTTTCTTT.

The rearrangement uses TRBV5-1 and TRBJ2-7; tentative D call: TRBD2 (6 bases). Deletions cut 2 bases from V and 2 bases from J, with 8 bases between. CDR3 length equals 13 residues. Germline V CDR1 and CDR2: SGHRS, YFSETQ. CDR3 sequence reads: CASSLTGAYEQYV. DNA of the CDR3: TGCGCCAGCAGCTTAACGGGAGCCTACGAGCAGTACGTC.

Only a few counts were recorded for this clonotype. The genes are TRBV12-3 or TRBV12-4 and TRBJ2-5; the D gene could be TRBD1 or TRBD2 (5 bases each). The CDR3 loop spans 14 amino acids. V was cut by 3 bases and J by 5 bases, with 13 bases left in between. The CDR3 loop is CASSFGLGRETQYF. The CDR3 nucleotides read TGTGCCAGCAGTTTTGGTTTGGGACGGGAGACCCAGTACTTC.

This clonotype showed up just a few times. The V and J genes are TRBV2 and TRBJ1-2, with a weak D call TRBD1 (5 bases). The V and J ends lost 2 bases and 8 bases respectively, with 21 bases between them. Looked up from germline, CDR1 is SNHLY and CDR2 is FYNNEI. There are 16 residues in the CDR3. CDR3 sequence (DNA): TGTGCCAGCAGTGAATTTGGGGCGCCGAGCCGAATAGGCTACACCTTC. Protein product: CASSEFGAPSRIGYTF.

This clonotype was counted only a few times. The CDR3 nucleotides read TGTGCCAGCAACCAGCATGGGGGACAGCCCCAGCATTTT. Amino acids: CASNQHGGQPQHF. The rearrangement joins TRBV28 to TRBJ1-5; tentative D call: TRBD1 (5 bases). CDR3 length: 13 amino acids. V was pared by 7 bases and J by 7 bases, with 14 bases between. Germline V CDR1 and CDR2: MDHEN, SYDVKM. Full variable domain (rest looked up from reference TRBV28 and TRBJ1-5): DVKVTQSSRYLVKRTGEKVFLECVQDMDHENMFWYRQDPGLGLRLIYFSYDVKMKEKGDIPEGYSVSREKKERFSLILESASTNQTSMYLCASNQHGGQPQHFGDGTRLSIL.

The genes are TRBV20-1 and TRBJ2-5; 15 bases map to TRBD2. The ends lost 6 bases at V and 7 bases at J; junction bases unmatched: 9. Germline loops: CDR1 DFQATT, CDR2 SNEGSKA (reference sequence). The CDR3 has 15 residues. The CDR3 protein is CSAGTSGGLLGTQYF. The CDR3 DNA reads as TGCAGTGCAGGGACTAGCGGGGGGCTTCTCGGGACCCAGTACTTC.

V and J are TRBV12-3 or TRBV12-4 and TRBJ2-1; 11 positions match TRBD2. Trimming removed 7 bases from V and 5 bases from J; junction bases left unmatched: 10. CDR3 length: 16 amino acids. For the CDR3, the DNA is TGTGCCAGCACCGACCCAGTACTAGCGGGGGACAATGAGCAGTTCTTC. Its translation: CASTDPVLAGDNEQFF.

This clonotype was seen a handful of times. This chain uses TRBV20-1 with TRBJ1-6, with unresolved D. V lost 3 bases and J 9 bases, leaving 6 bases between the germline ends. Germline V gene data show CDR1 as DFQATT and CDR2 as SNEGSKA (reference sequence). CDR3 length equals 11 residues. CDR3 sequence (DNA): TGCAGTGCTAGTCAGAGTTCACCCCTCCACTTT. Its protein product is CSASQSSPLHF.

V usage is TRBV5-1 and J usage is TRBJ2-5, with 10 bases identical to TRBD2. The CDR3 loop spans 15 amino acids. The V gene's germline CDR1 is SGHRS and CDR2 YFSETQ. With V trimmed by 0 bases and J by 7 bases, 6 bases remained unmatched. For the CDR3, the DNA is TGCGCCAGCAGCTTGGCGCAGCGGGGGGGCGCGACCCAGTACTTC. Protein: CASSLAQRGGATQYF. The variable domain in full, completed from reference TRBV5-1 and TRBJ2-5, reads KAGVTQTPRYLIKTRGQQVTLSCSPISGHRSVSWYQQTPGQGLQFLFEYFSETQRNKGNFPGRFSGRQFSNSRSEMNVSTLELGDSALYLCASSLAQRGGATQYFGPGTRLLVL.

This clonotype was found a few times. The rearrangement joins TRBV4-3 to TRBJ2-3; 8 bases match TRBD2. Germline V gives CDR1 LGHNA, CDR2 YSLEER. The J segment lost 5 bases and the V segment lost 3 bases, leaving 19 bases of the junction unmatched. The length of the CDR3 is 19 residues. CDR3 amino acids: CASSQAFLWRGDRKDTQYF. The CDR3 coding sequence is TGCGCCAGCAGCCAGGCCTTTCTCTGGCGGGGGGACCGCAAAGATACGCAGTATTTT.

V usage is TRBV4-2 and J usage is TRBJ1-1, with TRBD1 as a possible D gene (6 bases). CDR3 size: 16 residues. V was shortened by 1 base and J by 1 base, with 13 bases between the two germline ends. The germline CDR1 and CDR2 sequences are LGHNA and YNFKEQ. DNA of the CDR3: TGTGCCAGCAGCCAAGGGGAAACGGGGGCGAACACTGAAGCTTTCTTT. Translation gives CASSQGETGANTEAFF.

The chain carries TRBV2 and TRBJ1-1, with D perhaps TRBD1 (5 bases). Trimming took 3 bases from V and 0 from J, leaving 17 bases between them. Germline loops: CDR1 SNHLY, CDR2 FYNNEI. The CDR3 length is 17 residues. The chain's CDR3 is CASSEPRGDQMNTEAFF. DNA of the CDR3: TGTGCCAGCAGTGAGCCACGGGGCGATCAAATGAACACTGAAGCTTTCTTT.

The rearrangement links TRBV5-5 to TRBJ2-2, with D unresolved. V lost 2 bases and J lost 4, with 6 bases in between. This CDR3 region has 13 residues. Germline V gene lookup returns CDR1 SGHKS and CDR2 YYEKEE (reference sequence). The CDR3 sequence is CASSFPSTGELFF. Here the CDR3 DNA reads TGTGCCAGCAGCTTCCCCTCCACCGGGGAGCTGTTTTTT.

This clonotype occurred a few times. CDR3 in amino acids: CASSPQRGGRTGELFF. For the CDR3, the DNA is TGTGCCAGCAGCCCTCAGCGGGGGGGCCGCACCGGGGAGCTGTTTTTT. V usage is TRBV9 and J usage is TRBJ2-2; 10 bases map to TRBD2. The CDR3 extends over 16 amino acids. CDR1 and CDR2 from the germline V gene are SGDLS and YYNGEE. V trimming: 4 bases; J trimming: 4 bases; junction bases outside the gene matches: 7.

The CDR3 here is CASSSQGYNEQFF. CDR3 nucleotide sequence: TGTGCCAGCAGCTCACAGGGTTACAATGAGCAGTTCTTC. This sequence joins TRBV7-2 and TRBJ2-1, with D perhaps matching TRBD1 (6 bases). Looked up from germline, CDR1 is SGHTA and CDR2 is FQGNSA. This CDR3 has 13 residues. V was cut by 4 bases and J by 4 bases, with 8 bases left in between.

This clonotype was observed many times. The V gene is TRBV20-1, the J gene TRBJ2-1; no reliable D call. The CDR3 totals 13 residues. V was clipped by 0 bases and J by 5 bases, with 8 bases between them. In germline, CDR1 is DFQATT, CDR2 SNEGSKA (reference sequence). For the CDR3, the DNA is TGCAGTGCTAGAGATCGGCAGGACAATGAGCAGTTCTTC. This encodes CSARDRQDNEQFF.

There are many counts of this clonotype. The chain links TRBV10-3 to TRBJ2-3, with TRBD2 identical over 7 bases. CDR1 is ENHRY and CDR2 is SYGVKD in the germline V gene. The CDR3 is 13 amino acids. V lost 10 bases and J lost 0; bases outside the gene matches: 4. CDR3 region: CASREGSTDTQYF. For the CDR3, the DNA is TGTGCCAGCAGGGAGGGTAGCACAGATACGCAGTATTTT.

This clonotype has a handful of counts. CDR3 region: CASSKWTSGDYEQYF. For the CDR3, the DNA is TGTGCCAGTAGTAAATGGACTAGCGGGGACTACGAGCAGTACTTC. The chain links TRBV19 to TRBJ2-7; 12 bases match TRBD2. V was clipped by 4 bases and J by 3 bases; unmatched bases: 4. Per the germline V gene, CDR1 is LNHDA and CDR2 is SQIVND (reference sequence). There are 15 residues in the CDR3.

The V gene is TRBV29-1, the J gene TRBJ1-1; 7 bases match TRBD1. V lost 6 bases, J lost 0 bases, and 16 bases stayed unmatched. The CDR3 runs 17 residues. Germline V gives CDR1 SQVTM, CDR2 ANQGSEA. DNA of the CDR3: TGCAGCGTCCCTGGAGCCCAGGGGGAATACATGAACACTGAAGCTTTCTTT. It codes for CSVPGAQGEYMNTEAFF.

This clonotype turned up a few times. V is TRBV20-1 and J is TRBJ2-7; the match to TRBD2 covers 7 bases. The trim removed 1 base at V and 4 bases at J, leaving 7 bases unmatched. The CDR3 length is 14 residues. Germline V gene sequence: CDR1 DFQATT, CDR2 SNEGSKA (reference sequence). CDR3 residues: CSARGGGLIYEQYF. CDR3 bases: TGCAGTGCTAGAGGGGGGGGACTTATATACGAGCAGTACTTC.

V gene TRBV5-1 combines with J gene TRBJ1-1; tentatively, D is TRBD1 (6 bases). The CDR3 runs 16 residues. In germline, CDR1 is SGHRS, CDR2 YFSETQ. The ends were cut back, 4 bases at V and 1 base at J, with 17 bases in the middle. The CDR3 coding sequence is TGCGCCAGCAGCCTACCGGGGTCAGGGGCGAACACTGAAGCTTTCTTT. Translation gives CASSLPGSGANTEAFF.

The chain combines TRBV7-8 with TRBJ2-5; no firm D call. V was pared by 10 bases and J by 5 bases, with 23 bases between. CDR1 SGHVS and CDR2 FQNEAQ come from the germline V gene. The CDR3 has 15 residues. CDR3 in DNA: TGTGCCACCCTACCCTTCGGAACCCTAGGGGAGACCCAGTACTTC. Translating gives CATLPFGTLGETQYF. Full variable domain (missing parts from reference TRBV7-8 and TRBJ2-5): GAGVSQSPRYKVAKRGQDVALRCDPISGHVSLFWYQQALGQGPEFLTYFQNEAQLDKSGLPSDRFFAERPEGSVSTLKIQRTQQEDSAVYLCATLPFGTLGETQYFGPGTRLLVL.

This CDR3 reads CSARTGGGQPQHF. For the CDR3, the DNA is TGCAGCGCTCGGACAGGGGGCGGTCAGCCCCAGCATTTT. V and J are TRBV29-1 and TRBJ1-5, with 11 bases matching TRBD1. The CDR3 covers 13 residues. The germline V gene has CDR1 SQVTM and CDR2 ANQGSEA. With V trimmed by 7 bases and J by 6 bases, 5 bases remained unmatched.

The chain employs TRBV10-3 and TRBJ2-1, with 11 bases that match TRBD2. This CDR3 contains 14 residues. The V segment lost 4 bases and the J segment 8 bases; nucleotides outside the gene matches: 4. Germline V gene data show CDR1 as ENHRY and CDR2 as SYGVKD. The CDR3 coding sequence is TGTGCCATCAGTGTATTAGCGGGGGGGGATGAGCAGTTCTTC. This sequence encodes CAISVLAGGDEQFF.

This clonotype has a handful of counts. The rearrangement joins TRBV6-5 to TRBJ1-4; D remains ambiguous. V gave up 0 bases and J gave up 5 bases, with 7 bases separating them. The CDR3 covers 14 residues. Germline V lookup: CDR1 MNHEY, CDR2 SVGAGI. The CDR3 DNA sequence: TGTGCCAGCAGTTACTCTCGACTGAATGAAAAACTGTTTTTT. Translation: CASSYSRLNEKLFF.

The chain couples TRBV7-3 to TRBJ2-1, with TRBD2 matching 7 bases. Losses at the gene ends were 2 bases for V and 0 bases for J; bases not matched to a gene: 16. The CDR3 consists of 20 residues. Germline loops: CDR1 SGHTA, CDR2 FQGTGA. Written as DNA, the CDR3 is TGTGCCAGCAGCTTACGTTCGCGGGGGTCCCCTCGGGGCTCCTACAATGAGCAGTTCTTC. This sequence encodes CASSLRSRGSPRGSYNEQFF.